Each of the 28 T cell receptor beta chains below was sequenced from the same sample in a study of shared clonotypes between healthy human individuals. Measured with immunoSEQ multiplex PCR; TCRdb has only the in-frame clones, and not every one. The data show about 1.5 million clones, approximately 98% seen once. Sequencing input: naive CD4+ T cells sorted from blood. Subset denoted: CD45RA+ positively selected. The receptor source for this set is a man in his thirties or forties in good health.

The chain employs TRBV5-1 and TRBJ2-1; TRBD2 agrees at 8 bases. The germline CDR1 and CDR2 sequences are SGHRS and YFSETQ. V lost 5 bases to trimming and J lost 2 bases; unmatched junction nucleotides: 6. CDR3 size: 15 residues. The DNA of the CDR3 is TGCGCCAGCAGACTGCGGGAGGCGGCCTACAATGAGCAGTTCTTC. This codes for CASRLREAAYNEQFF.

The CDR3 protein is CASSQDQAGVYNEQFF. DNA of the CDR3: TGTGCCAGCAGCCAAGATCAAGCGGGGGTCTACAATGAGCAGTTCTTC. The genes are TRBV4-2 and TRBJ2-1; 8 bases fit TRBD2. The CDR3 totals 16 residues. Germline V gene sequence: CDR1 LGHNA, CDR2 YNFKEQ. J gave up 3 bases and V 0 bases, and 4 bases lay outside the gene matches.

J is TRBJ1-4 and V is TRBV18, with D uncertain. Between the trimmed V and J ends, which lost 2 bases and 7 bases, there was a span of 8 bases. The CDR3 length is 13 residues. CDR1 is KGHSH, CDR2 LQKENI, per germline. The CDR3 sequence: CASSPWGSEKLFF. The CDR3 DNA reads as TGTGCCAGCTCACCATGGGGAAGTGAAAAACTGTTTTTT.

This chain joins TRBV7-2 and TRBJ1-2; no reliable D call. Germline CDR1 and CDR2: SGHTA and FQGNSA. CDR3 size: 15 residues. Trimming pared 1 base from V and 0 bases from J, leaving 9 bases between. Here the CDR3 DNA reads TGTGCCAGCAGCTTAGGTGTCTCTCCTAACTATGGCTACACCTTC. This encodes CASSLGVSPNYGYTF.

CDR3 bases: TGCAGCGTTGAAGCAGGACGGTCGACAGGGAGTTTCTCCTACGAGCAGTACTTC. It yields the protein CSVEAGRSTGSFSYEQYF. The V gene is TRBV29-1, the J gene TRBJ2-7; TRBD1 matches at 7 bases. V lost 1 base and J lost 0; bases outside the gene matches: 15. The CDR3 sequence is 18 residues long. Germline CDR1 SQVTM, CDR2 ANQGSEA.

The chain is built from TRBV28 and TRBJ1-2; D uncertain. V lost 7 bases to trimming and J lost 2 bases, with 8 bases between them. Germline CDR1 is MDHEN and CDR2 is SYDVKM. The CDR3 extends over 12 amino acids. The CDR3 here is CASNTINYGYTF. As DNA, the CDR3 is TGTGCCAGCAACACCATCAACTATGGCTACACCTTC.

As concerns this clone: Other DNA variants within this sample encode the same CDR3. The rearrangement links TRBV18 to TRBJ2-7; 7 bases are shared with TRBD1. The CDR3 is made up of 15 amino acids. The junction had 7 bases not matched to a gene; V was cut back by 3 bases and J by 2 bases. Per germline, CDR1 KGHSH and CDR2 LQKENI. The CDR3 loop reads CASSPLRQGTYEQYF. The CDR3 bases are TGTGCCAGCTCACCCCTGAGACAGGGCACCTACGAGCAGTACTTC.

J is TRBJ2-5 and V is TRBV19; tentative D call: TRBD2 (5 bases). V lost 3 bases, J lost 1 base, and 9 bases lay in between. The CDR3 runs to 14 residues. Germline V gives CDR1 LNHDA, CDR2 SQIVND (reference sequence). The CDR3 here is CASSIGVFQETQYF. The DNA for the CDR3 is TGTGCCAGTAGTATCGGGGTTTTCCAAGAGACCCAGTACTTC.

The chain carries TRBV11-2 and TRBJ2-1; TRBD2 might be the D (6 bases). This CDR3 contains 11 residues. Trimming removed 4 bases at V and 9 bases at J, with 7 bases between. From germline, CDR1 is SGHAT and CDR2 FQNNGV. CDR3 residues: CASSWEVEQFF. CDR3 DNA sequence: TGTGCCAGCAGCTGGGAGGTTGAGCAGTTCTTC.

The rearrangement joins TRBV4-1 to TRBJ2-7; no clear D gene. Germline CDR1 MGHRA, CDR2 YSYEKL. The V end was cut by 2 bases, the J end by 2 bases, with 25 bases between. This CDR3 comprises 19 residues. For the CDR3, the DNA is TGCGCCAGCAGCCAATTCATCGACCTAACTCGGACGAAAACCTACGAGCAGTACTTC. Translated, it gives CASSQFIDLTRTKTYEQYF.

V is TRBV10-3 and J is TRBJ2-1; 12 bases line up with TRBD2. The germline V gene encodes CDR1 ENHRY and CDR2 SYGVKD. This CDR3 is built from 18 residues. Trimming removed 3 bases from V and 5 bases from J; junction bases left unmatched: 11. CDR3 amino acids: CAISDLAGGPGANNEQFF. The CDR3 bases are TGTGCCATCAGTGATCTAGCGGGAGGGCCTGGGGCTAACAATGAGCAGTTCTTC.

The V gene is TRBV6-5, the J gene TRBJ1-5; D is unresolved. CDR1 is MNHEY, CDR2 SVGAGI, per germline. The CDR3 has 14 residues. V was clipped by 2 bases and J by 1 base, with 6 bases between them. CDR3 region: CASSYARSNQPQHF. CDR3 DNA sequence: TGTGCCAGCAGTTACGCCAGAAGCAATCAGCCCCAGCATTTT.

This clone was counted once. V is TRBV2 and J is TRBJ2-5, with D unclear. The V and J ends lost 7 bases and 2 bases respectively, with 11 bases between them. CDR3 length: 13 amino acids. Germline V gene data show CDR1 as SNHLY and CDR2 as FYNNEI. The CDR3 DNA sequence: TGTGCCAGCACTAGGGTGAGACAAGAGACCCAGTACTTC. It is translated as CASTRVRQETQYF.

V and J are TRBV4-3 and TRBJ2-5; D could derive from TRBD1 or TRBD2 (5 bases each). Germline values: CDR1 LGHNA, CDR2 YSLEER. There are 12 residues in the CDR3. Trimming left V 1 base short and J 10 bases short, with 10 bases between. The CDR3 spells CASSQGGSVQYF. CDR3 sequence (DNA): TGCGCCAGCAGCCAAGGGGGGTCGGTCCAGTACTTC.

The V gene is TRBV5-1, the J gene TRBJ2-7; tentative D call: TRBD2 (5 bases). The CDR3 contains 14 residues. V was pared by 0 bases and J by 2 bases, with 9 bases between. Germline loops: CDR1 SGHRS, CDR2 YFSETQ. The CDR3 protein is CASSLAGVAYEQYF. In DNA form, the CDR3 reads TGCGCCAGCAGCTTGGCCGGGGTCGCCTACGAGCAGTACTTC. The full variable domain, its missing parts supplied by reference TRBV5-1 and TRBJ2-7, is KAGVTQTPRYLIKTRGQQVTLSCSPISGHRSVSWYQQTPGQGLQFLFEYFSETQRNKGNFPGRFSGRQFSNSRSEMNVSTLELGDSALYLCASSLAGVAYEQYFGPGTRLTVT.

The chain has TRBV28 and TRBJ1-6; 8 bases match TRBD1. This CDR3 is built from 16 residues. Germline V gene sequence: CDR1 MDHEN, CDR2 SYDVKM. V trimming: 3 bases; J trimming: 8 bases; junction bases outside the gene matches: 9. CDR3 loop: CASSFWDGTGDSPLHF. DNA of the CDR3: TGTGCCAGCAGTTTTTGGGACGGGACAGGAGATTCACCCCTCCACTTT.

V gene TRBV18 combines with J gene TRBJ1-2; possibly TRBD1 for D (6 bases). The CDR3 has 14 amino acids. V lost 5 bases, J lost 6 bases, and 16 bases lay in between. CDR1 KGHSH and CDR2 LQKENI come from the germline V gene. CDR3: CASSTQTGGDGYTF. CDR3 nucleotide sequence: TGTGCCAGCTCAACACAGACAGGCGGGGATGGCTACACCTTC.

The chain has TRBV28 and TRBJ2-7; D might be TRBD1 or TRBD2, each matching 5 bases. V lost 5 bases to trimming and J lost 0 bases, with 14 bases between them. Germline CDR1 and CDR2: MDHEN and SYDVKM. This CDR3 has 15 residues. The CDR3 bases are TGTGCCAGCAGTCACACCGGGACCGCCTCCTACGAGCAGTACTTC. It is translated as CASSHTGTASYEQYF.

V and J are TRBV7-2 and TRBJ2-3; 10 bases are shared with TRBD2. CDR1 SGHTA and CDR2 FQGNSA come from the germline V gene. J gave up 1 base and V 8 bases, and 6 bases lay outside the gene matches. The CDR3 has 15 amino acids. The CDR3 sequence is CASGWSGRGTDTQYF. The CDR3 coding sequence is TGTGCCAGCGGATGGAGCGGGAGGGGCACAGATACGCAGTATTTT. The variable domain in full, with the rest retrieved from reference TRBV7-2 and TRBJ2-3, is GAGVSQSPSNKVTEKGKDVELRCDPISGHTALYWYRQSLGQGLEFLIYFQGNSAPDKSGLPSDRFSAERTGGSVSTLTIQRTQQEDSAVYLCASGWSGRGTDTQYFGPGTRLTVL.

The V call is TRBV7-3, the J call TRBJ2-3, with D possibly being TRBD1 (5 bases). The CDR3 spans 15 residues. Germline CDR1 is SGHTA and CDR2 is FQGTGA. V gave up 4 bases and J gave up 1 base, with 12 bases separating them. The CDR3 DNA sequence: TGTGCCAGCAGCTCCATAGGGGCTCGCACAGATACGCAGTATTTT. It codes for CASSSIGARTDTQYF.

The chain is built from TRBV25-1 and TRBJ2-3; D is uncertain. CDR1 is MGHDK and CDR2 is SYGVNS in the germline V gene. The CDR3 covers 12 residues. The ends were cut back, 4 bases at V and 5 bases at J, with 7 bases in the middle. CDR3 sequence (DNA): TGTGCCAGCAGTGGGGTGGAAGATACGCAGTATTTT. Translation gives CASSGVEDTQYF.

The gene calls are TRBV19 and TRBJ1-5; D unclear. The germline gives CDR1 LNHDA, CDR2 SQIVND (reference sequence). V lost 3 bases and J lost 5, with 8 bases in between. The CDR3 loop spans 13 amino acids. CDR3 sequence reads: CASSITQYQPQHF. CDR3 nucleotides: TGTGCCAGTAGTATTACGCAGTATCAGCCCCAGCATTTT. Based on the CDR3 plus reference TRBV19 and TRBJ1-5, the full variable domain is DGGITQSPKYLFRKEGQNVTLSCEQNLNHDAMYWYRQDPGQGLRLIYYSQIVNDFQKGDIAEGYSVSREKKESFPLTVTSAQKNPTAFYLCASSITQYQPQHFGDGTRLSIL.

Points on this clone: The sample has other DNA sequences that encode this CDR3 too. The chain employs TRBV7-2 and TRBJ2-3; TRBD2 matches at 8 bases. The CDR3 is made up of 16 amino acids. V was clipped by 1 base and J by 3 bases; unmatched bases: 6. The germline gives CDR1 SGHTA, CDR2 FQGNSA. The CDR3 DNA follows: TGTGCCAGCAGCTTAGTTGTGACTAGCGTTACAGATACGCAGTATTTT. Translated: CASSLVVTSVTDTQYF. The full variable domain, rest sourced from reference TRBV7-2 and TRBJ2-3, is GAGVSQSPSNKVTEKGKDVELRCDPISGHTALYWYRQSLGQGLEFLIYFQGNSAPDKSGLPSDRFSAERTGGSVSTLTIQRTQQEDSAVYLCASSLVVTSVTDTQYFGPGTRLTVL.

V is TRBV9 and J is TRBJ2-1, with 16 bases matching TRBD2. CDR3 length: 16 residues. Trimming at V came to 4 bases and at J to 9 bases, leaving 7 bases not matched to a gene. Germline V lookup: CDR1 SGDLS, CDR2 YYNGEE. The CDR3 sequence: CASSTGTSGRVAEQFF. CDR3 sequence (DNA): TGTGCCAGCAGCACCGGGACTAGCGGGAGGGTGGCTGAGCAGTTCTTC. Combining the CDR3 with reference TRBV9 and TRBJ2-1 gives the whole variable domain DSGVTQTPKHLITATGQRVTLRCSPRSGDLSVYWYQQSLDQGLQFLIQYYNGEERAKGNILERFSAQQFPDLHSELNLSSLELGDSALYFCASSTGTSGRVAEQFFGPGTRLTVL.

V is TRBV4-2 and J is TRBJ2-1, with TRBD2 matching 13 bases. CDR3 length: 16 residues. J was trimmed by 6 bases and V by 3 bases; bases with no gene match: 5. CDR1 is LGHNA, CDR2 YNFKEQ, per germline. The CDR3 is CASSQELAGGGNEQFF. Written as DNA, the CDR3 is TGTGCCAGCAGCCAGGAACTAGCGGGAGGGGGCAATGAGCAGTTCTTC.

The chain combines TRBV7-9 with TRBJ2-7; unclear D gene. V lost 4 bases and J 2 bases, leaving 9 bases between the germline ends. This CDR3 comprises 13 residues. The germline CDR1 and CDR2 sequences are SEHNR and FQNEAQ (reference sequence). The CDR3 sequence is CASSSPTAYEQYF. The CDR3 nucleotides are TGTGCCAGCAGCTCACCCACCGCCTACGAGCAGTACTTC.

About this clone: Other DNA sequences of this sample code for an identical CDR3. The chain recombines TRBV25-1 with TRBJ2-3, with 7 bases identical to TRBD2. Germline trimming cut 2 bases from V and 3 bases from J; bases unmatched to any gene: 5. The CDR3 contains 15 residues. CDR1 and CDR2 (germline): MGHDK, SYGVNS. The CDR3 bases are TGTGCCAGCAGTGAAGGAGGGAGGGGTACAGATACGCAGTATTTT. Encoded protein: CASSEGGRGTDTQYF.

In its sample, this clone was seen once. Written as DNA, the CDR3 is TGTGCCAGCAGTTCTGCGGGACTAGGCGGCGAGCAGTACTTC. The encoded protein is CASSSAGLGGEQYF. The chain recombines TRBV27 with TRBJ2-7, with TRBD2 identical over 8 bases. Germline loops: CDR1 MNHEY, CDR2 SMNVEV (reference sequence). This CDR3 is built from 14 residues. Germline trimming cut 4 bases from V and 6 bases from J; bases unmatched to any gene: 8.